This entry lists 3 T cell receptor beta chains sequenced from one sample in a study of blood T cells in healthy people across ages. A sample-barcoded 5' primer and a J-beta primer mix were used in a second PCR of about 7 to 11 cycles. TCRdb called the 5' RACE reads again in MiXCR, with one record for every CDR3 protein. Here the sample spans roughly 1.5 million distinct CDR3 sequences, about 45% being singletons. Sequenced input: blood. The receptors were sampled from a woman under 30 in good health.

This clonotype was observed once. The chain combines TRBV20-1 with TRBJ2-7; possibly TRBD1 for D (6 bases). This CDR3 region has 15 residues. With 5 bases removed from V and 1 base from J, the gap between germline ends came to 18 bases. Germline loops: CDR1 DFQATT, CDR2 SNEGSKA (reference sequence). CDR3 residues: CSAPNPGQKSYEQYF. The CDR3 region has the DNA TGCAGTGCTCCCAATCCGGGACAAAAGTCCTACGAGCAGTACTTC.

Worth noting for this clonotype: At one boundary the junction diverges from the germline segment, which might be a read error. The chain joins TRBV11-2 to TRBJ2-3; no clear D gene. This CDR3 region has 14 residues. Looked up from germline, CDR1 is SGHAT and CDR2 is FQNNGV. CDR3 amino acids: CASSLILEPDTKYF. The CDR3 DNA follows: TGTGCCAGCAGCTTAATTTTGGAGCCAGATACGAAGTATTTT.

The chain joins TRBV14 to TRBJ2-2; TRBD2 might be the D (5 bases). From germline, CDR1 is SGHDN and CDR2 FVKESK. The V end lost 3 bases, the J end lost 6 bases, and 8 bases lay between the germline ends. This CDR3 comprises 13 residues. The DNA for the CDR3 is TGTGCCAGCAGCCAGACGGGGTCCGGGGAGCTGTTTTTT. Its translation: CASSQTGSGELFF. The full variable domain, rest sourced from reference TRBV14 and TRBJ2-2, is EAGVTQFPSHSVIEKGQTVTLRCDPISGHDNLYWYRRVMGKEIKFLLHFVKESKQDESGMPNNRFLAERTGGTYSTLKVQPAELEDSGVYFCASSQTGSGELFFGEGSRLTVL.